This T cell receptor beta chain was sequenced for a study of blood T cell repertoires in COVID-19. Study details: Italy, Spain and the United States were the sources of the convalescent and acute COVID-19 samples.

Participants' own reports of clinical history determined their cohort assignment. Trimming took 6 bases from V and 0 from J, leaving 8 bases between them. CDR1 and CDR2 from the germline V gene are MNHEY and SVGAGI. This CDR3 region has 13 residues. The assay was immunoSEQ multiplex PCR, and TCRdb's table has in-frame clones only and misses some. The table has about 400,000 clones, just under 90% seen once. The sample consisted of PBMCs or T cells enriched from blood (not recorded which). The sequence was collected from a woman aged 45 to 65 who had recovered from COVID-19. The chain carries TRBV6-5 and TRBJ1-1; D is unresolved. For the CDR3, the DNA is TGTGCCAGCAGACACGACATGAACACTGAAGCTTTCTTT. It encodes CASRHDMNTEAFF.